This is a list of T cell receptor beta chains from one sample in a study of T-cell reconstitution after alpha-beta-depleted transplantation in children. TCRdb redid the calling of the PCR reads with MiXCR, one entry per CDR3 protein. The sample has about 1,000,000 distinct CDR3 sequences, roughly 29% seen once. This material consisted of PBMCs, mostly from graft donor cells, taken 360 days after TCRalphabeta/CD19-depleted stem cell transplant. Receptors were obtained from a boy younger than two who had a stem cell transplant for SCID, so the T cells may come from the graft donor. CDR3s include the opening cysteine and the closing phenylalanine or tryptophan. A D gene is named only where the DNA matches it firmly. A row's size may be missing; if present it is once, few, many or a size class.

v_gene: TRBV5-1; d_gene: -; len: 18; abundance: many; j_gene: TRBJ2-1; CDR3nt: TGCGCCAGCAGCTTGGACCCTCGAATGACCTTAGGTCGGAATGAGCAGTTCTTC; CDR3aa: CASSLDPRMTLGRNEQFF
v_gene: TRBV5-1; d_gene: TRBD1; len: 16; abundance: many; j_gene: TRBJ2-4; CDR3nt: TGCGCCAGCAGCCCTGGACAGGGTGGGCCCAAAAACATTCAGTACTTC; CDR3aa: CASSPGQGGPKNIQYF
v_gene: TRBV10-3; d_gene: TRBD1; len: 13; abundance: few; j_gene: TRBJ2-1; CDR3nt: TGTGCCAACAAGGGACAGGGAGGCAATGAGCAGTTCTTC; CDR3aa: CANKGQGGNEQFF
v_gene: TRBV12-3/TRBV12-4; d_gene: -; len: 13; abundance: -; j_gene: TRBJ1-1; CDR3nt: TGTGCCAGCAGTTTATGGGGGCTTGCTGAAGCTTTCTTT; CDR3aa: CASSLWGLAEAFF
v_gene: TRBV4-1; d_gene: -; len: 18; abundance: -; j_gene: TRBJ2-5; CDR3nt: TGCGCCAGCAGCCAATGGGCCTCCCCCCTCGGCGGACAAGAGACCCAGTACTTC; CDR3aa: CASSQWASPLGGQETQYF
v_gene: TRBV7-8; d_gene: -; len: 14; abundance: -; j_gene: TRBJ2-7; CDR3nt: TGTGCCAGCAGCTTAGCGGGGGGGCGTAACGAGCAGTACTTC; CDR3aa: CASSLAGGRNEQYF
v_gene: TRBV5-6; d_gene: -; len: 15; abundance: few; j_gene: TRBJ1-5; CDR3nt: TGTGCCAGCAGCTTGGCGGACGGAAGCAATCAGCCCCAGCATTTT; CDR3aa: CASSLADGSNQPQHF
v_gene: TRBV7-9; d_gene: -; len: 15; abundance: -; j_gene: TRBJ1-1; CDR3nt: TGTGCCAGCAGCCCAAAACAGGAGCCGAACACTGAAGCTTTCTTT; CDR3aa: CASSPKQEPNTEAFF
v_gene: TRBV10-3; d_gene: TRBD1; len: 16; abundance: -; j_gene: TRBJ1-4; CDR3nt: TGTGCCATCAGTGAGACTAAACAGGGGCCTAATGAAAAACTGTTTTTT; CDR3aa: CAISETKQGPNEKLFF
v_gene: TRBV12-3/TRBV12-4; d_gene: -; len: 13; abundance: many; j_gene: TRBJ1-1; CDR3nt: TGTGCCAGCAGTTTACGGGGAGACACTGAAGCTTTCTTT; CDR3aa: CASSLRGDTEAFF
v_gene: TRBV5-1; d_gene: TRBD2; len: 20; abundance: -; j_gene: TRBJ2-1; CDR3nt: TGCGCCAGCAGCTTGGTACTAGCGGGGGGCCACACGAGCTCCTACAATGAGCAGTTCTTC; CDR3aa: CASSLVLAGGHTSSYNEQFF
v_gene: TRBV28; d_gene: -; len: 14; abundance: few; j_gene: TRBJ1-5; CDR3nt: TGTGCCAGCGGCGGGGGCAGCTTGATGCAGCCCCAGCATTTT; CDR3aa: CASGGGSLMQPQHF
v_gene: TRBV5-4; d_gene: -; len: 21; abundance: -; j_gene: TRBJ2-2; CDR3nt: TGTGCCAGCAGCTACCGGCCAAACCCCTTTGGGCTCAACGCGAACACCGGGGAGCTGTTTTTT; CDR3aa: CASSYRPNPFGLNANTGELFF
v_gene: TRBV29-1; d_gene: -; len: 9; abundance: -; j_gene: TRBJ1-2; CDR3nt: TGCAGCGTTGACGGTGGCTACACCTTC; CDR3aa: CSVDGGYTF
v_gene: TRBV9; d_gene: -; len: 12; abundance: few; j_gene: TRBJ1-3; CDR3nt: TGTGCCAGCAGCGTAGAAGGGAACACCATATATTTT; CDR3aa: CASSVEGNTIYF
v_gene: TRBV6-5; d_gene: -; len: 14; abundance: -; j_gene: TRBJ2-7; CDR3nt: TGTGCCAGCAGTTACCGGAGGGACGCCTACGAGCAGTACTTC; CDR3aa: CASSYRRDAYEQYF
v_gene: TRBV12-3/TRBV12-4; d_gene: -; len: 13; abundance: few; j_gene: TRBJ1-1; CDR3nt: TGTGCCAGCAGTGAACCAATGAACACTGAAGCTTTCTTT; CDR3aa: CASSEPMNTEAFF
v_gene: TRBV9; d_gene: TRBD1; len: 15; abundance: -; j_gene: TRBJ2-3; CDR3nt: TGTGCCAGCACGACCGGGACAGGGGGCTCGGATACGCAGTATTTT; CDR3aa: CASTTGTGGSDTQYF
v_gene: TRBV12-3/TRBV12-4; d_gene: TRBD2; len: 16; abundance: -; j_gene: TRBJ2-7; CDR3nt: TGTGCCAGCAGTCCAGGGACTAGCGGGTCCTCCTACGAGCAGTACTTC; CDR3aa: CASSPGTSGSSYEQYF
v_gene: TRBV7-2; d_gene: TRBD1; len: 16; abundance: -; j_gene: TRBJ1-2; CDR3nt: TGTGCCAGCAGCCCTGGGACAGGGGGGGCTAACTATGGCTACACCTTC; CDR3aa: CASSPGTGGANYGYTF
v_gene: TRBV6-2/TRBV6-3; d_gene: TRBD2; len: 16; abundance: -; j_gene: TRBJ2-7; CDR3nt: TGTGCCAGCAGTTCCCCCCGAGAGCGGGGGGCCTACGAGCAGTACTTC; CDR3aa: CASSSPRERGAYEQYF
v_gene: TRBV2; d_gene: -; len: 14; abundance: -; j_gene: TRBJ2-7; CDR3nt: TGTGCCAGCAGGGGACCCGGGAGCTCCTACGAGCAGTACTTC; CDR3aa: CASRGPGSSYEQYF
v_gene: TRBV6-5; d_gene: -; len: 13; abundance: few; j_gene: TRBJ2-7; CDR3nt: TGTGCCAGCAGTTACGGCAGGGCGGCCGAGCAGTACTTC; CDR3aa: CASSYGRAAEQYF
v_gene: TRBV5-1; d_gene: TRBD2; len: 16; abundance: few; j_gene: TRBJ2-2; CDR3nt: TGCGCCAGCAGCCACGCGCGGACTAGTTACACCGGGGAGCTGTTTTTT; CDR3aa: CASSHARTSYTGELFF
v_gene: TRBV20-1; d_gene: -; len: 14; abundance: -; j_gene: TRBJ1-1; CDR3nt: TGCAGTGCTAGAGATTCGCGGAAAAACACTGAAGCTTTCTTT; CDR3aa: CSARDSRKNTEAFF
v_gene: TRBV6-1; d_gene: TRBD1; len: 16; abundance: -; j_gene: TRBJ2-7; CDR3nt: TGTGCCAGTTTATTCTCCTCGGGACAGGGGTTCTACGAGCAGTACTTC; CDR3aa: CASLFSSGQGFYEQYF
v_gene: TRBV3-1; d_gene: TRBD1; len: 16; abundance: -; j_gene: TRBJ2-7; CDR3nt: TGTGCCAGCAGCCAAGATGGACAGGGAGGAAGGTACGAGCAGTACTTC; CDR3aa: CASSQDGQGGRYEQYF
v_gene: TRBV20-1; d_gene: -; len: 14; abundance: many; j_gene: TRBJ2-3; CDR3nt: TGCAGTGCTAGAGACGACTATCGCGAAGATACGCAGTATTTT; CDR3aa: CSARDDYREDTQYF
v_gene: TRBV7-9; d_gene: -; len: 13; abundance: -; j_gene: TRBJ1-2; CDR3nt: TGTGCCAGCAGCCCCGACGTTCTCTATGGCTACACCTTC; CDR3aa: CASSPDVLYGYTF
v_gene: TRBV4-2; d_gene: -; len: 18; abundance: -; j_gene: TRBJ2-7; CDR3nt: TGTGCCAGCAGCCAAGAAGGGGTGAGAGAGCTTCTACCCTACTCGCAGTACTTC; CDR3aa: CASSQEGVRELLPYSQYF
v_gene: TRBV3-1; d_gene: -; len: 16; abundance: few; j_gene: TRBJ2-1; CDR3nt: TGTGCCAGCAGCCAAGACCCCGTGAAGTCGTCAGGTGAGCAGTTCTTC; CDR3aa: CASSQDPVKSSGEQFF
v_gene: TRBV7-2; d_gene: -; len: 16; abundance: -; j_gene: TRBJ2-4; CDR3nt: TGTGCCAGCAGCATTACAGGAGTCCTAGCCAAAAACATTCAGTACTTC; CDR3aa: CASSITGVLAKNIQYF
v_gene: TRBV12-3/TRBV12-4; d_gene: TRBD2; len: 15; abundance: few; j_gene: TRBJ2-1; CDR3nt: TGTGCCAGCACCGGACTAGCGGGGAGTAAGTATGAGCAGTTCTTC; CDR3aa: CASTGLAGSKYEQFF
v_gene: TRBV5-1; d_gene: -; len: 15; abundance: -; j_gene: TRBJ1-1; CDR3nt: TGCGCCAGCAGCTTGGACCTGGCGTTGAACACTGAAGCTTTCTTT; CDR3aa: CASSLDLALNTEAFF
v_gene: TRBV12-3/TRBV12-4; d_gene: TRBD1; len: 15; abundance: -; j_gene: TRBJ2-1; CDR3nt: TGTGCCAGCAGTGGAGGACAGGGGGTCTACAATGAGCAGTTCTTC; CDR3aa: CASSGGQGVYNEQFF
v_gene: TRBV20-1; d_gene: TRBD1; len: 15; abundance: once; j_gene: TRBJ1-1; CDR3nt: TGCAGTGCCCCCCGGGACAGGTTAATGAACACTGAAGCTTTCTTT; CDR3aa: CSAPRDRLMNTEAFF
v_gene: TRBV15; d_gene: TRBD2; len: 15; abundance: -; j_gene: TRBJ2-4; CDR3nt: TGTGCCACCAGCAGAGATAGGCTAGCGGCAAACATTCAGTACTTC; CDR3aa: CATSRDRLAANIQYF
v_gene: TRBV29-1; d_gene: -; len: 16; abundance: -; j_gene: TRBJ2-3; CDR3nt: TGCAGCGTTGAAGAGCTGATGGCGGGGCTCACAGATACGCAGTATTTT; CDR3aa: CSVEELMAGLTDTQYF
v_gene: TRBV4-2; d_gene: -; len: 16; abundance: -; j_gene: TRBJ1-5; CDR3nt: TGTGCCAGCAGCCAAGTAGGGGTGAATAGCAATCAGCCCCAGCATTTT; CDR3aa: CASSQVGVNSNQPQHF
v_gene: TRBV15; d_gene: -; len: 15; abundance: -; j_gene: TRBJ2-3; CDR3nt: TGTGCCACCAGCAGAGATTCCTCCTTGGTTGATACGCAGTATTTT; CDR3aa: CATSRDSSLVDTQYF
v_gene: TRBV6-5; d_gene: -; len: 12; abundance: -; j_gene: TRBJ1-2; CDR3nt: TGTGCCAGCAGTTCCGGGAGGGGTGGCTACACCTTC; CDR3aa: CASSSGRGGYTF
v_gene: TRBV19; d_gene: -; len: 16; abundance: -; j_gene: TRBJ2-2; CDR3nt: TGTGCCAGTAACTTGTACGGGGGCCCTAACACCGGGGAGCTGTTTTTT; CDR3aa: CASNLYGGPNTGELFF
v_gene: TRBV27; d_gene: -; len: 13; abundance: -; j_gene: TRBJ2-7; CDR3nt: TGTGCCAGCAGAGGGGGATTAACCTACGAGCAGTACTTC; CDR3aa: CASRGGLTYEQYF
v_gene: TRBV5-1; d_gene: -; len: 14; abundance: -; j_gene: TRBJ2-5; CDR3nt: TGCGCCAGCAGCTTGGACTTGTACCAAGAGACCCAGTACTTC; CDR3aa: CASSLDLYQETQYF
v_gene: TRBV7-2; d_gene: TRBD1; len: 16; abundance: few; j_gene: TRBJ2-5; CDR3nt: TGTGCCAGCAGCTTCTCCGGGACAGGGGGCCAAGAGACCCAGTACTTC; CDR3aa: CASSFSGTGGQETQYF
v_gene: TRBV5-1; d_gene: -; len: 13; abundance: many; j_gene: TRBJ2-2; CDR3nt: TGTGCCAGCAGCCTCGACAACACCGGGGAGCTGTTTTTT; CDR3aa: CASSLDNTGELFF
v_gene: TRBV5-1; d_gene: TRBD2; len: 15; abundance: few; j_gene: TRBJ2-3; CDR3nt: TGCGCCAGCGGAGCGGGGGCTGGAGTCACAGATACGCAGTATTTT; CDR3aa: CASGAGAGVTDTQYF
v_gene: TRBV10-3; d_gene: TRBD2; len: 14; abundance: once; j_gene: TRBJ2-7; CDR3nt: TGTGCCATCAGGGGGGGACTAGCGGACTACGAGCAGTACTTC; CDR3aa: CAIRGGLADYEQYF
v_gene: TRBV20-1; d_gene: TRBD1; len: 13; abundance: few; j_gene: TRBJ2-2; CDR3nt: TGCAGTGCCAACAGGGGGCACACCGGGGAGCTGTTTTTT; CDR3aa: CSANRGHTGELFF
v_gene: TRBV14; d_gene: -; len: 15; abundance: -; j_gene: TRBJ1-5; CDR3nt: TGTGCCAGCAGCCCGGGCCCAGGGATCAATCAGCCCCAGCATTTT; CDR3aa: CASSPGPGINQPQHF
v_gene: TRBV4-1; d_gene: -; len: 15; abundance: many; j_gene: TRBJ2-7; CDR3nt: TGCGCCAGCAGCTTAACCGACGAGGGCCGCTACGAGCAGTACTTC; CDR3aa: CASSLTDEGRYEQYF
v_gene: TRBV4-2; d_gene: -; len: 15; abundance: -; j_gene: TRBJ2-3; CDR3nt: TGTGCCAGCAGCCGCCGACGGGACCGCACAGATACGCAGTATTTT; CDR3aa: CASSRRRDRTDTQYF
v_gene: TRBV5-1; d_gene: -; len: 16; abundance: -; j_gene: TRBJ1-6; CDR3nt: TGCGCCAGCAGCTTGAGGAGGGGACGGAGTAATTCACCCCTCCACTTT; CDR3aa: CASSLRRGRSNSPLHF
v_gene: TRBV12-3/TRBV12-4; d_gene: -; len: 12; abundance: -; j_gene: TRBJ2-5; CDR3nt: TGTGCCAGCAGTTTAGATCCCCCGACCCAGTACTTC; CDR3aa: CASSLDPPTQYF
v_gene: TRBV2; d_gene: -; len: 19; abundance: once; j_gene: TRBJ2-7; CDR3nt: TGTGCCAGCAGCGGACCGGATGGGTTCGTTCATAGGGGCCCCTACGAGCAGTACTTC; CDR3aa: CASSGPDGFVHRGPYEQYF